What follows are 21 T cell receptor beta chains derived from one specimen sequenced in a study of lymphopenia after photon versus proton radiotherapy. The protocol was immunoSEQ multiplex PCR, while the TCRdb copy is restricted to in-frame clones and leaves out a portion. This table has 55,000 to 70,000 clones, roughly 93% appearing once. Sample: peripheral blood, taken from a patient treated with photon-based radiotherapy. The receptors shown here come from an older woman with pancreatic cancer.

The chain combines TRBV7-9 with TRBJ2-1; 10 bases line up with TRBD1. Germline trimming cut 5 bases from V and 16 bases from J; bases unmatched to any gene: 5. The CDR3 has 11 amino acids. Germline V CDR1 and CDR2: SEHNR, FQNEAQ (reference sequence). The CDR3 DNA reads as TGTGCCAGCAGCCCAGGACAGGGGGTCTTCTTC. Its translation is CASSPGQGVFF.

V usage is TRBV15 and J usage is TRBJ1-2; a possible D gene is TRBD1 (6 bases). Deletions cut 3 bases from V and 6 bases from J, with 14 bases between. The CDR3 is 14 amino acids. Germline values: CDR1 LNHNV, CDR2 YYDKDF (reference sequence). This CDR3 reads CATSSRGFPNGYTF. The CDR3, as DNA: TGTGCCACCAGCAGCAGGGGTTTCCCGAATGGCTACACCTTC.

V gene TRBV28 combines with J gene TRBJ1-1; D is unresolved. V lost 10 bases and J lost 4, with 10 bases in between. The CDR3 spans 11 residues. Per germline, CDR1 MDHEN and CDR2 SYDVKM. The CDR3 DNA sequence: TGTGCCACCAGGCTGTTCACTGAAGCTTTCTTT. It yields the protein CATRLFTEAFF.

The chain is built from TRBV28 and TRBJ1-2, with 9 bases that match TRBD1. Germline V lookup: CDR1 MDHEN, CDR2 SYDVKM. Trimming took 5 bases from V and 8 from J; bases not matched to a gene: 6. CDR3 length: 13 residues. CDR3: CASSPGQGQGYTF. The DNA for the CDR3 is TGTGCCAGCAGTCCTGGACAGGGGCAAGGCTACACCTTC.

This clone was seen a few times. The rearrangement links TRBV7-6 to TRBJ2-5, with 7 bases aligning to TRBD1. J lost 4 bases, V lost 4 bases, and 9 bases had no gene match. This CDR3 contains 15 residues. CDR1 is SGHVS, CDR2 FNYEAQ, per germline. CDR3 sequence (DNA): TGTGCCAGCAGCTACAGGGGAGAGGTGGCAGAGACCCAGTACTTC. Protein sequence: CASSYRGEVAETQYF.

The gene calls are TRBV7-9 and TRBJ2-2, with 7 bases aligning to TRBD1. Germline loops: CDR1 SEHNR, CDR2 FQNEAQ (reference sequence). The junction had 14 bases not matched to a gene; V was cut back by 5 bases and J by 2 bases. The CDR3 is made up of 18 amino acids. The CDR3 sequence: CASSTLNSQGRNTGELFF. The DNA of the CDR3 is TGTGCCAGCAGCACCCTAAACTCACAGGGGAGAAACACCGGGGAGCTGTTTTTT.

This chain uses TRBV7-3 with TRBJ2-2; a weak D match, TRBD2 (6 bases). This CDR3 region has 19 residues. CDR1 and CDR2 (germline): SGHTA, FQGTGA. With 2 bases removed from V and 4 bases from J, the gap between germline ends came to 23 bases. The CDR3 here is CASSLWAGSGERATGELFF. Here the CDR3 DNA reads TGTGCCAGCAGCTTATGGGCCGGATCGGGGGAAAGGGCCACCGGGGAGCTGTTTTTT.

The chain joins TRBV9 to TRBJ2-7, with TRBD2 identical over 8 bases. CDR1 and CDR2 from the germline V gene are SGDLS and YYNGEE. This CDR3 is 15 amino acids long. Trimming removed 3 bases from V and 5 bases from J; junction bases left unmatched: 10. The CDR3 region is CASSASDGRAHEQYF. In nucleotides, the CDR3 is TGTGCCAGCAGCGCCTCCGACGGGAGGGCCCACGAGCAGTACTTC.

This chain connects TRBV28 to TRBJ2-6; D assignment may be TRBD1 or TRBD2 (5 bases each). V was cut by 5 bases and J by 6 bases, with 14 bases left in between. CDR3 size: 15 residues. Germline V gives CDR1 MDHEN, CDR2 SYDVKM. The CDR3 DNA reads TGTGCCAGCAGTGGGACGGATTACGAGGCCAACGTCCTGACTTTC. Translating it yields CASSGTDYEANVLTF. Supplemented by reference TRBV28 and TRBJ2-6, the full variable domain reads DVKVTQSSRYLVKRTGEKVFLECVQDMDHENMFWYRQDPGLGLRLIYFSYDVKMKEKGDIPEGYSVSREKKERFSLILESASTNQTSMYLCASSGTDYEANVLTFGAGSRLTVL.

This chain uses TRBV5-5 with TRBJ2-1; the match to TRBD2 covers 8 bases. J lost 4 bases, V lost 3 bases, and 6 bases had no gene match. CDR3 length: 15 amino acids. Germline CDR1 and CDR2: SGHKS and YYEKEE (reference sequence). The CDR3 region is CASSWGLGGYNEQFF. CDR3 DNA sequence: TGTGCCAGCAGCTGGGGACTAGGGGGGTACAATGAGCAGTTCTTC.

The J gene is TRBJ1-4, the V gene TRBV7-2; 8 nucleotides align to TRBD1. The junction had 4 bases not matched to a gene; V was cut back by 2 bases and J by 5 bases. Looked up from germline, CDR1 is SGHTA and CDR2 is FQGNSA. The CDR3 sequence is 15 residues long. Here the CDR3 DNA reads TGTGCCAGCAGCTTAAGTAGACAGGGGAATGAAAAACTGTTTTTT. Its protein is CASSLSRQGNEKLFF.

This clone came up a few times. The chain has TRBV4-1 and TRBJ2-7, with D possibly matching TRBD1 (7 bases). V lost 1 base and J lost 2, with 12 bases in between. CDR3 length: 15 residues. Germline values: CDR1 MGHRA, CDR2 YSYEKL. The CDR3 nucleotides read TGCGCCAGCAGCCAAGTGGAGGGGGCTCCCTACGAGCAGTACTTC. Translation gives CASSQVEGAPYEQYF.

This rearrangement joins TRBV9 to TRBJ1-1; D gene uncertain. The CDR3 runs to 15 residues. The V end lost 1 base, the J end lost 1 base, and 11 bases lay between the germline ends. The germline CDR1 and CDR2 sequences are SGDLS and YYNGEE. CDR3 in amino acids: CASSVMENQNTEAFF. The CDR3 bases are TGTGCCAGCAGCGTAATGGAGAACCAGAACACTGAAGCTTTCTTT.

This chain joins TRBV9 and TRBJ2-7, with TRBD1 as a possible D gene (6 bases). This CDR3 has 15 residues. The V and J ends lost 3 bases and 2 bases respectively, with 15 bases between them. CDR1 and CDR2 (germline): SGDLS, YYNGEE. CDR3 region: CASSASPGAPYEQYF. The CDR3 DNA is TGTGCCAGCAGCGCTTCACCAGGGGCTCCCTACGAGCAGTACTTC.

This clone has only one observation. V usage is TRBV28 and J usage is TRBJ2-3; D call uncertain. The germline gives CDR1 MDHEN, CDR2 SYDVKM. This CDR3 has 10 amino acids. Deletions cut 8 bases from V and 6 bases from J, with 6 bases between. The CDR3 region has the DNA TGTGCCAGCGGCGCGGATACGCAGTATTTT. It encodes CASGADTQYF.

This clone was counted only a few times. The V call is TRBV7-9, the J call TRBJ1-1, with D uncertain. From germline, CDR1 is SEHNR and CDR2 FQNEAQ (reference sequence). With 5 bases removed from V and 5 bases from J, the gap between germline ends came to 6 bases. CDR3 length: 11 amino acids. The CDR3 nucleotides are TGTGCCAGCAGCCACGGAACTGAAGCTTTCTTT. This sequence encodes CASSHGTEAFF.

This chain uses TRBV13 with TRBJ1-2, with a weak D call TRBD1 (6 bases). V lost 5 bases to trimming and J lost 7 bases, with 14 bases between them. The CDR3 sequence is 13 residues long. Germline V lookup: CDR1 PRHDT, CDR2 FYEKMQ (reference sequence). The CDR3 region has the DNA TGTGCCAGCAGCCACCAGACAGGTCTTGGCTACACCTTC. Residues: CASSHQTGLGYTF.

This chain joins TRBV10-3 and TRBJ1-4; the match to TRBD1 covers 9 bases. The germline V gene encodes CDR1 ENHRY and CDR2 SYGVKD. The CDR3 is 14 residues long. With V trimmed by 6 bases and J by 8 bases, 7 bases remained unmatched. Here the CDR3 reads CAIRGTGGGEKLFF. In DNA, the CDR3 is TGTGCCATCAGGGGCACAGGGGGCGGAGAAAAACTGTTTTTT.

The gene calls are TRBV2 and TRBJ1-5, with 10 bases that match TRBD1. The trim removed 5 bases at V and 4 bases at J, leaving 11 bases unmatched. The CDR3 is made up of 17 amino acids. Per germline, CDR1 SNHLY and CDR2 FYNNEI. The CDR3 DNA is TGTGCCAGCAGTCTGCTGACAGGGGGCCGCAGAAATCAGCCCCAGCATTTT. The encoded protein is CASSLLTGGRRNQPQHF. Full variable domain (missing parts from reference TRBV2 and TRBJ1-5): EPEVTQTPSHQVTQMGQEVILRCVPISNHLYFYWYRQILGQKVEFLVSFYNNEISEKSEIFDDQFSVERPDGSNFTLKIRSTKLEDSAMYFCASSLLTGGRRNQPQHFGDGTRLSIL.

The chain combines TRBV14 with TRBJ1-3; D is unresolved. There are 14 residues in the CDR3. Trimming removed 0 bases at V and 4 bases at J, with 7 bases between. CDR1 SGHDN and CDR2 FVKESK come from the germline V gene. CDR3 protein: CASSQDLTGNTIYF. The CDR3 coding sequence is TGTGCCAGCAGCCAAGACTTAACAGGAAACACCATATATTTT.

The CDR3 reads CASSLMAGGTGELFF. CDR3 nucleotide sequence: TGTGCCAGCAGCTTAATGGCGGGAGGCACCGGGGAGCTGTTTTTT. The chain uses TRBV7-3 and TRBJ2-2, with 8 positions matching TRBD2. Losses at the gene ends were 1 base for V and 4 bases for J; bases not matched to a gene: 2. Germline V gives CDR1 SGHTA, CDR2 FQGTGA. The CDR3 is 15 residues long.